This T cell receptor (beta chain) was found in a study of cytomegalovirus exposure and HLA in healthy donors. Concerning this clone: The antigen remains unidentified.

Study results and caveats: Some V segments, TRBV6-2 and TRBV6-3 among them, were indistinguishable and were therefore excluded. Cytomegalovirus status was reportedly diagnosed by the classifier with high sensitivity and specificity. Some public TCRs appeared in many individuals, while most sequences were rare.

The CDR3 spans 16 residues. Trimming left V 5 bases short and J 2 bases short, with 19 bases between. CDR1 PRHDT and CDR2 FYEKMQ come from the germline V gene (reference sequence). The PCR was carried out with 60 Vbeta primers and 13 Jbeta primers. Repertoires were generated with immunoSEQ multiplex PCR, while TCRdb's copy carries only in-frame clones and drops some. The data show around 80,000 clones, over 70% seen once. The specimen was PBMCs. V and J are TRBV13 and TRBJ2-7; the D gene is possibly TRBD2 (6 bases). The TCR sequence derives from a man aged 18 to 35 in good health and CMV-seropositive. CDR3 sequence (DNA): TGTGCCAGCAGCCCGTGGACTACCACATACCCCTACGAGCAGTACTTC. Residues: CASSPWTTTYPYEQYF.